This T cell receptor (beta chain) was captured by sequencing in a study of blood T cell repertoires in COVID-19 (dated by TCRdb to 2020 to 2022). Concerning the study at large: Samples covering the acute and convalescent phases of COVID-19 were provided by collaborators in the United States, Italy and Spain. The prospective study material was composed of cDNA or gDNA derived from T cells, B-cell-depleted T cells, or PBMCs. Subjects who had been exposed to COVID-19, were actively infected with it, or had recovered from it provided the deeply sampled blood TCRbeta repertoires that made up the dataset. The repertoires were released in a freely available public database meant as a resource for research on the immune response to SARS-CoV-2. Samples came from the ongoing ImmuneRACE study (first 160 participants) plus 1,254 subjects from 6 global collaborators. A de-identified subject ID, COVID-19 status, age in years and sex were almost always included in the sample metadata. HLA class I and class II types, where available, came from metadata supplied by the sample provider rather than from assay-based typing. The paper as a whole reports these results and caveats: The quantity of clinical and demographic metadata differed by source and by participant and was supplied without curation.

With regard to this clone: The antigen it recognizes is unknown. No much larger clone is present one base from it, and per-base qualities are unavailable.

From cysteine to phenylalanine, the CDR3 is 17 amino acids long. Of all the DNA, just the CDR3 is kept, 51 bases in frame from base 1. The CDR1 and CDR2 encoded by the germline V gene are KGHDR and SFDVKD. V is clipped by 4 bases and J by 2 bases, and the sequence between their germline boundaries is 18 bases long. Each collaborating institution followed its own protocols to collect whole blood in K2EDTA tubes. For TCRbeta analysis, collaborators shipped samples as frozen whole blood, isolated PBMCs, or DNA extracted from either of those sample types. TCRbeta CDR3 regions were amplified from genomic DNA using the immunoSEQ Assay, a bias-controlled multiplex PCR. The authors' pipeline ran thus. The number of nucleated cells in each sample was estimated from the amplification of reference gene primers within the assay. To quantify the absolute abundance of each unique TCRbeta CDR3 rearrangement, sequence reads were collapsed and filtered. For each sample, productive Simpson clonality was calculated as the square root of Simpson's diversity index across productive rearrangements. The table comes from immuneACCESS by way of TCRdb, which keeps in-frame sequences with V and J called. Part of the clones is missing from these tables; in studies checked, under half for an unresolved V gene and the rest for unknown reasons. The DNA gave D and trimming, while V, J and clone size come from that table. Across this sample there are some 400,000 clones, with 90% seen only once. 6.5% of the sample belongs to the ten largest clones.

The sample taken for sequencing was peripheral blood. This TCR derives from a man aged 18 to 29 with active or convalescent COVID-19. Recombination joined TRBV24-1 with TRBJ2-3; 6 matching bases give a weak D call of TRBD2. The nucleotide sequence is given as TGTGCCACCAGTGACCCAGCCCGGGACTTACACACAGATACGCAGTATTTT. This is translated as CATSDPARDLHTDTQYF.